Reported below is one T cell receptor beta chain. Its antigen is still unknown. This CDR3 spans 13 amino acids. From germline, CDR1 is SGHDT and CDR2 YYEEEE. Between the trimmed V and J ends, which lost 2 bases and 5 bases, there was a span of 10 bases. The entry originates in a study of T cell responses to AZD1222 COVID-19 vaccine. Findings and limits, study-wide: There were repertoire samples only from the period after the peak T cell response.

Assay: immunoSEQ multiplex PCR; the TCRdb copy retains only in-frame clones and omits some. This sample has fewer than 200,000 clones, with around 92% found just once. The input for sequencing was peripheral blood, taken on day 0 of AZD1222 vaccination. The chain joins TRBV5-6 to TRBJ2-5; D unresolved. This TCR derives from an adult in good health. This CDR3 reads CASSFDSGETQYF. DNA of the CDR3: TGTGCCAGCAGCTTCGACTCTGGGGAGACCCAGTACTTC.